The sequence of this T cell receptor (beta chain) was determined in a study of blood T cell repertoires in COVID-19. Libraries were prepared by immunoSEQ multiplex PCR; TCRdb keeps only in-frame clonotypes and omits some of them. Of 210,000 or so clones listed, roughly 85% are singletons. Participant reports of clinical history set cohort assignment. In germline, CDR1 is SGHKS, CDR2 YYEKEE (reference sequence). V dropped 4 bases and J dropped 8; count of bases not matched to a gene: 10. The CDR3 covers 15 residues. Sequenced material: PBMCs or T cells enriched from blood (not recorded which). The chain is built from TRBV5-5 and TRBJ1-4; 8 bases match TRBD1. This receptor was obtained from a man aged 30 to 39 who had recovered from COVID-19. CDR3 in amino acids: CASSPTGAWGEKLFF. DNA of the CDR3: TGTGCCAGCAGCCCGACAGGGGCTTGGGGAGAAAAACTGTTTTTT.